Presented here are 15 T cell receptor beta chains from one specimen sequenced in a study of Graves' ophthalmopathy and Graves' hyperthyroidism. Amplified TCR beta CDR3 regions were obtained using RNA transcripts as template. First-round RT-PCR with HTBI primers preceded a second-round multiplex PCR. In TCRdb, the multiplex PCR reads were re-called with MiXCR into one record per CDR3 protein. This table holds 500,000 to 700,000 distinct CDR3 sequences, roughly 20% found once. Sequenced material: peripheral blood. Source of these receptors: a young woman with stable Graves' hyperthyroidism. Some clones in this sample may be carry-over from other donors' samples.

This clonotype was detected ten times or more. This chain uses TRBV12-3 or TRBV12-4 with TRBJ1-6, with D unresolved. Trimming took 9 bases from V and 8 from J, leaving 23 bases between them. There are 16 residues in the CDR3. CDR3 nucleotides: TGTGCCAGGACACCCCCAGCGGTACCCCTCCATTCACCCCTCCACTTT. Protein: CARTPPAVPLHSPLHF.

This clonotype was recorded many times. The rearrangement joins TRBV28 to TRBJ2-7; 9 nucleotides match TRBD1. V trimming: 6 bases; J trimming: 7 bases; junction bases outside the gene matches: 13. Germline CDR1 and CDR2: MDHEN and SYDVKM. This CDR3 has 15 amino acids. In DNA form, the CDR3 reads TGTGCCAGCAGACCACCAGGACAGGGGATTAAAGAGCAGTACTTC. It yields the protein CASRPPGQGIKEQYF.

Many counts were recorded for this clonotype. The chain combines TRBV6-1 with TRBJ1-1; 7 bases match TRBD1. From germline, CDR1 is MNHNS and CDR2 SASEGT. With V trimmed by 2 bases and J by 7 bases, 1 base remained unmatched. The CDR3 loop spans 12 amino acids. In nucleotides, the CDR3 is TGTGCCAGCAGTGAACGGGACAGTGAAGCTTTCTTT. Translating it yields CASSERDSEAFF.

This clonotype was seen at least ten times. V and J are TRBV6-1 and TRBJ2-7; possibly TRBD1 for D (5 bases). The CDR3 sequence is 14 residues long. V shed 2 bases and J shed 3 bases, with 11 bases lying between them. CDR1 MNHNS and CDR2 SASEGT come from the germline V gene. The CDR3 sequence: CASSEIQVGYEQYF. CDR3 sequence (DNA): TGTGCCAGCAGTGAAATACAGGTTGGCTACGAGCAGTACTTC.

CDR3 in amino acids: CSVPTGQGGKTQYF. The CDR3 region has the DNA TGCAGCGTCCCGACGGGGCAGGGTGGGAAGACCCAGTACTTC. V is TRBV29-1 and J is TRBJ2-5, with D perhaps matching TRBD1 or TRBD2 (5 bases each). Trimming pared 6 bases from V and 6 bases from J, leaving 20 bases between. Germline CDR1 SQVTM, CDR2 ANQGSEA. The CDR3 sequence is 14 residues long.

The gene calls are TRBV6-1 and TRBJ2-7; maybe TRBD1 (5 bases). The CDR3 covers 15 residues. Germline CDR1 and CDR2: MNHNS and SASEGT. With 6 bases removed from V and 2 bases from J, the gap between germline ends came to 17 bases. The CDR3 is CASSPGATATYEQYF. The CDR3 DNA reads TGTGCCAGCAGCCCTGGTGCGACAGCAACCTACGAGCAGTACTTC.

The chain joins TRBV30 to TRBJ2-2; either TRBD1 or TRBD2 may fit D (6 bases each). CDR1 and CDR2 (germline): GTSNPN, SVGIG (reference sequence). The V gene lost 0 bases and the J gene lost 2 bases, with 10 bases spanning the gap. The CDR3 loop spans 15 amino acids. In DNA, the CDR3 is TGTGCCTGGAGTGTACGGGGGCCTAACACCGGGGAGCTGTTTTTT. Translating gives CAWSVRGPNTGELFF.

This clonotype turned up a few times. This rearrangement joins TRBV29-1 to TRBJ1-5, with D possibly TRBD1 on 6 matching bases. Looked up from germline, CDR1 is SQVTM and CDR2 is ANQGSEA. The V end lost 5 bases, the J end lost 6 bases, and 14 bases lay between the germline ends. The CDR3 sequence is 13 residues long. The CDR3 DNA reads as TGCAGCGTTTATACAGGGATAGGTCAGCCCCAGCATTTT. The encoded protein is CSVYTGIGQPQHF. The full variable domain, completed using reference TRBV29-1 and TRBJ1-5, is SAVISQKPSRDICQRGTSLTIQCQVDSQVTMMFWYRQQPGQSLTLIATANQGSEATYESGFVIDKFPISRPNLTFSTLTVSNMSPEDSSIYLCSVYTGIGQPQHFGDGTRLSIL.

The V call is TRBV12-3 or TRBV12-4, the J call TRBJ2-7, with a tentative D call TRBD2 (6 bases). The ends were cut back, 3 bases at V and 6 bases at J, with 12 bases in the middle. This CDR3 contains 13 residues. The chain's CDR3 is CASSFSGHGEQYF. CDR3 coding DNA: TGTGCCAGCAGTTTTAGCGGCCATGGCGAGCAGTACTTC.

This clonotype was seen at least ten times. CDR3 bases: TGTGCCAGCAGCTTAGCCCGGGGGTCATGGTACGAGCAGTACTTC. As protein: CASSLARGSWYEQYF. V usage is TRBV7-2 and J usage is TRBJ2-7; possible D gene TRBD2, 6 bases. The CDR3 is made up of 15 amino acids. Between the trimmed V and J ends, which lost 0 bases and 4 bases, there was a span of 13 bases. CDR1 and CDR2 from the germline V gene are SGHTA and FQGNSA.

In this sample, this clonotype turned up many times. V gene TRBV12-3 or TRBV12-4 combines with J gene TRBJ2-7; 8 bases match TRBD2. The CDR3 covers 14 residues. Trimming took 5 bases from V and 7 from J; bases not matched to a gene: 10. The CDR3 region is CASSNPGPGGEQYF. CDR3 DNA: TGTGCCAGCAGTAACCCGGGCCCGGGGGGGGAGCAGTACTTC.

This chain uses TRBV6-1 with TRBJ2-2, with 11 bases identical to TRBD2. J gave up 6 bases and V 6 bases, and 3 bases lay outside the gene matches. In germline, CDR1 is MNHNS, CDR2 SASEGT. The CDR3 length is 14 residues. The CDR3 spells CASSKTSGAGELFF. CDR3 bases: TGTGCCAGCAGCAAGACTAGCGGGGCCGGGGAGCTGTTTTTT.

This clonotype was detected ten times or more. The V call is TRBV15, the J call TRBJ1-5, with D possibly TRBD1 on 5 matching bases. Germline loops: CDR1 LNHNV, CDR2 YYDKDF (reference sequence). This CDR3 is 16 amino acids long. V lost 0 bases to trimming and J lost 2 bases, with 11 bases between them. CDR3 residues: CATSRDRQGGNQPQHF. DNA of the CDR3: TGTGCCACCAGCAGAGATAGGCAGGGTGGCAATCAGCCCCAGCATTTT.

This clonotype was observed at least ten times. CDR3 amino acids: CASSLTHGQGIYEQYF. CDR3 in DNA: TGTGCCAGCAGCTTAACGCACGGACAGGGGATTTACGAGCAGTACTTC. The chain uses TRBV7-3 and TRBJ2-7; 9 bases are a match to TRBD1. Germline lookup yields CDR1 SGHTA and CDR2 FQGTGA. The CDR3 is 16 residues long. The V segment lost 0 bases and the J segment 4 bases; nucleotides outside the gene matches: 7.

In this sample, this clonotype turned up many times. The V and J genes are TRBV6-1 and TRBJ1-6; 9 nucleotides line up with TRBD1. J was trimmed by 7 bases and V by 5 bases; bases with no gene match: 6. Germline V gene lookup returns CDR1 MNHNS and CDR2 SASEGT. This CDR3 region has 15 residues. The CDR3 region has the DNA TGTGCCAGCAGTCCTACCGGGACAGGGAATTCACCCCTCCACTTT. This gives the protein CASSPTGTGNSPLHF.